This TCR beta chain originates from a study of OX40 agonist ivuxolimab in advanced cancers. Broader study findings: Clonal expansion by week 6 occurred in CD4+ and CD8+ blood T cells (at 0.1 to 3.0 mg/kg).

Produced via immunoSEQ multiplex PCR; TCRdb's table is partial and in-frame only. The table has about 21,000 clones, 65% to 80% seen once. The germline gives CDR1 SGHDT, CDR2 YYEEEE. Trimming cost V 4 bases and J 4 bases; bases outside gene matches: 12. The CDR3 length is 17 residues. Note on this clone: Its specificity is not known.

The rearrangement links TRBV5-6 to TRBJ2-2, with 8 bases that match TRBD2. The sample here was CD4+ or CD8+ T cells sorted from blood, taken in a trial of the OX40 agonist ivuxolimab. The TCR was taken from an adult with an advanced solid tumor such as melanoma, head and neck, liver or kidney cancer. The chain's CDR3 is CASSPPAAGVTTGELFF. In DNA, the CDR3 is TGTGCCAGCAGCCCCCCGGCAGCGGGGGTTACCACCGGGGAGCTGTTTTTT.